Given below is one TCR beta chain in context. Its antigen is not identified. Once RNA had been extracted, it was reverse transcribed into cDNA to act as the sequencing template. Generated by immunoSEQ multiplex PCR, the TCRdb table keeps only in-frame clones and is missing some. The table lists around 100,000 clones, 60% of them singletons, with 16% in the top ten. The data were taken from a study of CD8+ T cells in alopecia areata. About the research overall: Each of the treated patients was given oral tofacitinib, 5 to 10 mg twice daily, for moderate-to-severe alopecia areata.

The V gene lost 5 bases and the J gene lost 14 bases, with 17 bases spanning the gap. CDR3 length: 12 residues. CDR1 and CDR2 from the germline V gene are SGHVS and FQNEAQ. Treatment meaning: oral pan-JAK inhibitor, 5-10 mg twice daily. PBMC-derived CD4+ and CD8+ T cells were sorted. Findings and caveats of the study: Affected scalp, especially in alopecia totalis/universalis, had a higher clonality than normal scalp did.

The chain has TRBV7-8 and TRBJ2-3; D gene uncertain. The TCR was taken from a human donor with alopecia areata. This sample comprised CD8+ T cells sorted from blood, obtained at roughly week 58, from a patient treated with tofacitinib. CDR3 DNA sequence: TGTGCCAGCAGCCCCTCGTTTGGGGTGTCGTATTTT. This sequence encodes CASSPSFGVSYF.